A single sample is the source of the 8 T cell receptor beta chains below, sequenced in a study of spatial heterogeneity in lung cancer. Study-level findings and limits: Counts of expanded alpha and beta TCRs within tumors tracked the tumor nonsynonymous mutation count.

TCRdb re-derived calls from the 5' RACE reads in MiXCR, one entry per CDR3 protein. The sample has fewer than 6,500 distinct CDR3 sequences, 20% to 25% seen once. These receptors lack a known antigen. Indicated time point: sample taken at primary tumor resection. The sequences come from lung tumor tissue, collected at surgery. Receptors originate from a male donor with early-stage non-small cell lung cancer.

This clonotype counts as medium-sized. The chain couples TRBV6-5 to TRBJ1-2; no clear D. Germline V gives CDR1 MNHEY, CDR2 SVGAGI. The CDR3 runs 14 residues. Trimming took off 0 bases at V and 4 bases at J, with 9 bases between the two ends. CDR3 sequence: CASSYSRGLYGYTF. DNA for the CDR3: TGTGCCAGCAGTTACTCGAGAGGGCTCTATGGCTACACCTTC.

This clonotype has a handful of counts. V and J are TRBV5-1 and TRBJ2-1; 9 bases match TRBD1. This CDR3 region has 16 residues. Germline V gives CDR1 SGHRS, CDR2 YFSETQ. J lost 5 bases, V lost 3 bases, and 9 bases had no gene match. Here the CDR3 DNA reads TGCGCCAGCAGCTATTACCCCGGACAGGGGAACAATGAGCAGTTCTTC. Protein: CASSYYPGQGNNEQFF.

The chain recombines TRBV28 with TRBJ2-7; no clear D. Germline CDR1 reads MDHEN; CDR2 reads SYDVKM. This CDR3 contains 12 residues. V lost 6 bases and J lost 2, with 8 bases in between. CDR3 sequence reads: CASRRKAYEQYF. DNA for the CDR3: TGTGCCAGCAGGCGTAAGGCCTACGAGCAGTACTTC.

The chain recombines TRBV3-1 with TRBJ2-7, with D uncertain. This CDR3 has 14 residues. With 2 bases removed from V and 0 bases from J, the gap between germline ends came to 8 bases. CDR1 is LGHDT and CDR2 is YNNKEL in the germline V gene (reference sequence). The CDR3 DNA reads as TGTGCCAGCAGCCAACAGACTGACTCCTACGAGCAGTACTTC. Residues: CASSQQTDSYEQYF.

The chain joins TRBV7-6 to TRBJ1-3; D remains unclear. Trimming removed 2 bases from V and 0 bases from J, with 8 bases in between. This CDR3 spans 15 amino acids. The V gene's germline CDR1 is SGHVS and CDR2 FNYEAQ. CDR3 bases: TGTGCCAGCAGCTTATCCCCCTACTCTGGAAACACCATATATTTT. Translated: CASSLSPYSGNTIYF.

This clonotype showed up just once. The chain links TRBV12-3 or TRBV12-4 to TRBJ2-1; unclear D gene. The CDR3 length is 13 residues. The V and J ends lost 8 bases and 6 bases respectively, with 14 bases between them. The CDR3: CASQRNGGNEQFF. CDR3 nucleotide sequence: TGTGCCAGCCAGAGGAACGGCGGCAATGAGCAGTTCTTC.

This clonotype was detected ten times or more. Here the CDR3 reads CSAPPPTAGNVLTF. CDR3 bases: TGCAGTGCTCCTCCCCCGACAGCAGGCAACGTCCTGACTTTC. The rearrangement links TRBV20-1 to TRBJ2-6, with D perhaps matching TRBD1 (5 bases). The CDR3 sequence is 14 residues long. Germline CDR1 and CDR2: DFQATT and SNEGSKA (reference sequence). Trimming removed 5 bases from V and 9 bases from J, with 17 bases in between.

This clonotype is large within its sample. V is TRBV7-2 and J is TRBJ2-1, with D unresolved. V was pared by 2 bases and J by 5 bases, with 10 bases between. The CDR3 has 14 residues. The germline CDR1 and CDR2 sequences are SGHTA and FQGNSA. DNA for the CDR3: TGTGCCAGCAGCTTAATGGTCGGAAACAATGAGCAGTTCTTC. It specifies CASSLMVGNNEQFF. Complete variable domain (other parts from reference TRBV7-2 and TRBJ2-1): GAGVSQSPSNKVTEKGKDVELRCDPISGHTALYWYRQSLGQGLEFLIYFQGNSAPDKSGLPSDRFSAERTGGSVSTLTIQRTQQEDSAVYLCASSLMVGNNEQFFGPGTRLTVL.